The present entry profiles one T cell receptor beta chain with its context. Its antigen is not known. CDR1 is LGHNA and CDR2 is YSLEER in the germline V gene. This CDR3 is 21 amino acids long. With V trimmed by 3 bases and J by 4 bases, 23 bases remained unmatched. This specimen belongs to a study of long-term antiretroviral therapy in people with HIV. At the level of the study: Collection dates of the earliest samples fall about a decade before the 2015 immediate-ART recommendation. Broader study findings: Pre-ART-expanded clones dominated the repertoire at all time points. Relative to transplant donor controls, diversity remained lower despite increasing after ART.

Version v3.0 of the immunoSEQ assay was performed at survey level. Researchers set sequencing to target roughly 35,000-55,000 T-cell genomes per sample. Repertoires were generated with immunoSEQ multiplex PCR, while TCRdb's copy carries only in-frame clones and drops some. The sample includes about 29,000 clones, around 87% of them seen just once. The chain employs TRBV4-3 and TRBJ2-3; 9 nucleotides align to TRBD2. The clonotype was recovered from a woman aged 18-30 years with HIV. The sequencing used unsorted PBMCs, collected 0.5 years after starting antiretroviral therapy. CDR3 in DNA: TGCGCCAGCAGCCACGATCTCGGACTAGCGTCGACACGGTTATTCCCAGATACGCAGTATTTT. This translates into CASSHDLGLASTRLFPDTQYF.